The clone carrying this T cell receptor (beta chain) was detected a few times. This sample was included in a study of CD8 T cells in Susac syndrome. The CDR3 spans 12 residues. V dropped 5 bases and J dropped 3 bases, with 11 bases sitting between them. Germline lookup yields CDR1 DFQATT and CDR2 SNEGSKA (reference sequence). Random hexamers were used to reverse transcribe an amount of 0.5 to 1 ug RNA. TCRdb independently ran MiXCR on the immunoSEQ multiplex PCR reads; one entry per CDR3 protein. The sample records 180,000 or so distinct CDR3 sequences, about 93% being singletons. The sequenced sample was CD4+ T cells from PBMCs. The source is a human donor in good health. The rearrangement joins TRBV20-1 to TRBJ2-7, with D perhaps being TRBD1 or TRBD2 (5 bases each). The CDR3 bases are TGCAGTGCTGGGGCAGGGAGCTACGAGCAGTACTTC. This encodes CSAGAGSYEQYF.